This TCR beta chain was obtained from a study of shared clonotypes between healthy human individuals. Clones were read by immunoSEQ multiplex PCR, and TCRdb kept only the in-frame ones, dropping some. The sample records approximately 2,200,000 clones, approximately 94% being singletons. This CDR3 comprises 14 residues. Deletions cut 8 bases from V and 1 base from J, with 14 bases between. Germline lookup yields CDR1 MNHNY and CDR2 SVGAGI (reference sequence). Only CD45RO-negative cells positively selected for CCR7 counted as naive CD8 cells, so terminally differentiated effector memory CD45RA+ cells were excluded.

The source of this sequence is a man younger than 35 in good health. Some clones in this sample may be carry-over from other donors' samples. Source material: naive CD8+ T cells from PBMCs. The V gene is TRBV6-6, the J gene TRBJ1-2; D unclear. The CDR3: CASDQSNGNYGYTF. In DNA form, the CDR3 reads TGTGCCAGCGACCAATCGAACGGTAACTATGGCTACACCTTC.